The entry below describes one TCR delta chain. This clone has just a few counts. Its target antigen remains unknown. The TCRdb protein, from a much larger clone, departs from this DNA's translation at residue 20, likely by read error; the protein shown derives from the DNA. Taken from cysteine to phenylalanine, the CDR3 has 21 residues. Only CDR3 DNA remains: 63 bases, in frame from the first base. CDR1 and CDR2 were assigned from the germline V gene as TSWWSYY and QGS. The entry originates in a study of γδ T cells in repeated Plasmodium falciparum infection (dated by TCRdb to the early 2020s). Notes on the research overall: Malian children exposed to intense seasonal malaria transmission were enrolled in the natural-infection arm and compared with Australian children matched for age and gender. The study examined how repeated Plasmodium falciparum infection shapes the human gammadelta T cell repertoire, using natural infection in Mali and controlled human malaria infection. The gammadelta TCR repertoires from Mali were analysed in two ways: cross-sectionally during periods with no transmission, and longitudinally across episodes of acute febrile malaria. Four controlled human malaria infections were administered to several malaria-naive U.S. adults over roughly 590 days by bites from P. falciparum NF54-infected Anopheles stephensi mosquitoes. Samples from controlled-infection subjects were taken at baseline, just before selected infections, and 21 days after each infection.

The library was generated by multiplex PCR. This sample was sequenced with an Illumina MiSeq. Every sorted gammadelta T cell sample had both its TCR gamma (TRG) and TCR delta (TRD) chains sequenced. The original pipeline was this. Clonotype tree plots, accumulated frequency of the top 20 clonotypes, diversity index (DI) and D75 metrics were included in the repertoire analyses. After TCRdb called clones again from the public reads with CATT, rows with identical DNA were merged. The authors' filters were not applied to this entry. The sample table lists more than 45,000 delta-chain clones, around 1.7% of them with a count of one. The ten largest account for 15% of the sample. For bulk TCR repertoire analysis, Vgamma9/Vdelta2+ and Vdelta2-negative gammadelta T cell populations were isolated by flow sorting from peripheral blood mononuclear cells. What the authors observed across the whole study: Vdelta2-negative gammadelta TCR repertoires from Malian children appeared more clonally expanded, less diverse and less shared than those of Australian children. Because the controlled-infection cohort was small, analysis of inter-individual variability in gammadelta T cell responses was limited. Repeated controlled infections appeared to drive waves of new clonotype selection in Vdelta2-negative, largely Vdelta1+, gammadelta TCR repertoires. Vgamma9/Vdelta2+ TCR repertoires showed a highly stable polyclonal repertoire over time and infection, with many inter-individual overlapping TCRgamma sequences. The Malian cohort came from a small rural village of predominantly one ethnic group, limiting generalizability.

No J gene was named, though the V gene is TRDV1; the DNA was not used to check the table's D call, TRDD3. Sequencing used gamma-delta T cells from blood. The source of this sequence is a pool of human donors (malaria-infected and uninfected, not separated). The CDR3 region: CALGDFFLDENSQRPTDKLTF. The DNA sequence follows: TGTGCTCTTGGGGACTTCTTCCTAGACGAGAACAGCCAGCGCCCCACCGATAAACTCACCTTT.